This TCR beta chain is drawn from a study of technical replicates of blood from several donors. Germline loops: CDR1 SGHTA, CDR2 FQGTGA. The CDR3 runs 14 residues. Deletions cut 5 bases from V and 7 bases from J, with 15 bases between. This table comes from immunoSEQ multiplex PCR, and its TCRdb copy is limited to in-frame clones, with some not included. Here the sample spans 65,000 to 80,000 clones, about nine tenths being singletons. The rearrangement links TRBV7-3 to TRBJ2-1, with D perhaps matching TRBD1 (5 bases). Sequenced: T cells isolated from PBMCs. This receptor was obtained from a human donor in good health. Written as DNA, the CDR3 is TGTGCCAGCAGCCCGCCTTCAGGGAATAATGAGCAGTTCTTC. Protein sequence: CASSPPSGNNEQFF. The complete variable domain, with remaining parts taken from reference TRBV7-3 and TRBJ2-1, reads GAGVSQTPSNKVTEKGKYVELRCDPISGHTALYWYRQSLGQGPEFLIYFQGTGAADDSGLPNDRFFAVRPEGSVSTLKIQRTERGDSAVYLCASSPPSGNNEQFFGPGTRLTVL.